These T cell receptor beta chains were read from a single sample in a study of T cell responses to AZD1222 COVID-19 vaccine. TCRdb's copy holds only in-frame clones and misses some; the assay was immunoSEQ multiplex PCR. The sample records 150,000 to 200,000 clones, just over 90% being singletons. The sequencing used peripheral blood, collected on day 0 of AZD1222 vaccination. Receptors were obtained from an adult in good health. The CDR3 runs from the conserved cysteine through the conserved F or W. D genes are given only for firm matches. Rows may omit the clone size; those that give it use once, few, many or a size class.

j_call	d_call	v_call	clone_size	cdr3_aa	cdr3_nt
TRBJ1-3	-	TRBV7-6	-	CASSRGLFSGNTIYF	TGTGCCAGCAGCCGAGGCCTGTTTTCTGGAAACACCATATATTTT
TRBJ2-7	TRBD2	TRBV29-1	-	CSVERVLAGAGEQYF	TGCAGCGTTGAAAGGGTACTAGCGGGAGCGGGTGAGCAGTACTTC
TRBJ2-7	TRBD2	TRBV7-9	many	CASSLARGTSDEQYF	TGTGCCAGCAGCTTAGCGCGGGGGACTAGCGACGAGCAGTACTTC
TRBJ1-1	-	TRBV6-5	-	CASSYSAGSSEAFF	TGTGCCAGCAGTTACTCGGCAGGGTCAAGTGAAGCTTTCTTT
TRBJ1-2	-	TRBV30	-	CAWSPSGGNYGYTF	TGTGCCTGGAGTCCTTCGGGGGGAAACTATGGCTACACCTTC
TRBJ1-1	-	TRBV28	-	CASSLTSTEAFF	TGTGCCAGCAGTTTGACCAGCACTGAAGCTTTCTTT
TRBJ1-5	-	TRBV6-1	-	CASSEGIGDQPQHF	TGTGCCAGCAGTGAAGGGATCGGTGATCAGCCCCAGCATTTT
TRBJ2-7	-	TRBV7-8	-	CASSPGMTGLTYEQYF	TGTGCCAGCAGCCCAGGAATGACAGGACTGACCTACGAGCAGTACTTC
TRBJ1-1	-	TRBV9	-	CASSVGAHMNTEAFF	TGTGCCAGCAGCGTAGGTGCTCACATGAACACTGAAGCTTTCTTT
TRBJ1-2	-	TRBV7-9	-	CASSPEGWGGYTF	TGTGCCAGCAGCCCGGAAGGGTGGGGAGGCTACACCTTC
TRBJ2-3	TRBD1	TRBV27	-	CASSMTGTGLIDTQYF	TGTGCCAGCAGTATGACCGGGACAGGCCTTATAGATACGCAGTATTTT
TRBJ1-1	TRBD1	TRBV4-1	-	CASSQLTGGEAFF	TGCGCCAGCAGCCAACTGACAGGGGGCGAAGCTTTCTTT
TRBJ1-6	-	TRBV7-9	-	CASSLRPNSPLHF	TGTGCCAGCAGCTTACGCCCTAATTCACCCCTCCACTTT
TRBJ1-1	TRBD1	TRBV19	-	CASSMGGQMNTEAFF	TGTGCCAGTAGTATGGGGGGACAGATGAACACTGAAGCTTTCTTT
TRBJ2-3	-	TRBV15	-	CATSRGRIVRTDTQYF	TGTGCCACCAGCAGAGGCAGGATAGTGCGCACAGATACGCAGTATTTT
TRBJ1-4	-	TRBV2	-	CASTGQYLEKLFF	TGTGCCAGCACTGGACAGTACCTCGAAAAACTGTTTTTT
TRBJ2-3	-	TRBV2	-	CASSEGTDTQYF	TGTGCCAGCAGTGAAGGGACAGATACGCAGTATTTT
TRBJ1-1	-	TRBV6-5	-	CASKILMGGAFF	TGTGCCAGCAAAATACTAATGGGAGGCGCTTTCTTT
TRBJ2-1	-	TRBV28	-	CASSSAEYNEQFF	TGTGCCAGCAGTTCGGCGGAATACAATGAGCAGTTCTTC
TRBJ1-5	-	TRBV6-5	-	CASSFDRNNQPQHF	TGTGCCAGCAGTTTCGACAGGAACAATCAGCCCCAGCATTTT
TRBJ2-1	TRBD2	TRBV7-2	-	CASSLGTSGLGEQFF	TGTGCCAGCAGCTTAGGGACTAGCGGGTTGGGCGAGCAGTTCTTC
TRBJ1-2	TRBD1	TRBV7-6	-	CASSPQSRDRGGYTF	TGTGCCAGCAGCCCGCAGTCCCGGGACAGGGGAGGCTACACCTTC
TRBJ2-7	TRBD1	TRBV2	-	CASSQGAYEQYF	TGTGCCAGTTCACAGGGGGCCTACGAGCAGTACTTC
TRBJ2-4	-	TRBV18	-	CASSPSGSRDIQYF	TGTGCCAGCTCACCTTCCGGGAGCCGGGACATTCAGTACTTC
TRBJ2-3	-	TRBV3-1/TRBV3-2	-	CASSHRATGITDTQYF	TGTGCCAGCAGCCATCGTGCGACAGGAATCACAGATACGCAGTATTTT
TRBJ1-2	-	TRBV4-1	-	CASSQVLRNYGYTF	TGCGCCAGCAGCCAAGTTCTACGGAACTATGGCTACACCTTC
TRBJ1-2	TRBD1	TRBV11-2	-	CASSSAGTGDYGYTF	TGTGCCAGCAGCTCCGCGGGGACAGGGGACTATGGCTACACCTTC
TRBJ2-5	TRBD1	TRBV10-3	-	CAISEQGAEETQYF	TGTGCCATCAGTGAACAGGGGGCGGAGGAGACCCAGTACTTC
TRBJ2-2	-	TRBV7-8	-	CASSPQYELFF	TGTGCCAGCAGCCCCCAGTACGAGCTGTTTTTT
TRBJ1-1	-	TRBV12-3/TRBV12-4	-	CATNFEGGGAFF	TGTGCCACCAATTTCGAGGGCGGGGGCGCTTTCTTT
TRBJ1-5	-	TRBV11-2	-	CASSLGQGFSNQPQHF	TGTGCCAGCAGCTTAGGTCAGGGCTTTAGCAATCAGCCCCAGCATTTT
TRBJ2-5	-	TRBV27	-	CASSYGGPMGRETQYF	TGTGCCAGCAGCTACGGAGGGCCCATGGGGAGAGAGACCCAGTACTTC
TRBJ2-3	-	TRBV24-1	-	CATSDHDAGPQYF	TGTGCCACCAGTGACCATGATGCCGGGCCACAGTATTTT
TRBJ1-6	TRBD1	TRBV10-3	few	CAIRHRDREDSPLHF	TGTGCCATCAGGCACCGGGACAGGGAGGACTCACCCCTCCACTTT
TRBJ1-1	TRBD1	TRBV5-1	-	CASSLRRDRGKAFF	TGCGCCAGCAGCTTGCGCCGGGACAGAGGGAAAGCTTTCTTT
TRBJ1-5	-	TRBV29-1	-	CSVVGGGNQPQHF	TGCAGCGTTGTAGGGGGGGGCAATCAGCCCCAGCATTTT
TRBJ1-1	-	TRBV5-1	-	CASSLEVNTEAFF	TGCGCCAGCAGCTTGGAGGTGAACACTGAAGCTTTCTTT
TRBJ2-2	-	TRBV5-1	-	CASRRDSDTGELFF	TGCGCCAGCAGGCGGGATTCGGACACCGGGGAGCTGTTTTTT
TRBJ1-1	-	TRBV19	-	CASSIVGLNTEAFF	TGTGCCAGTAGCATTGTCGGTCTCAACACTGAAGCTTTCTTT
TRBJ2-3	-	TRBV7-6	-	CASSQRRSSTDTQYF	TGTGCCAGCAGCCAGAGGCGATCTAGCACAGATACGCAGTATTTT
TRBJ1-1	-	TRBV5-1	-	CASSLVGSTEAFF	TGCGCCAGCAGCTTGGTTGGCAGTACAGAAGCTTTCTTT